The rows below give T cell receptor beta chains drawn from one sample of a study of blood T cell repertoires in COVID-19. Sequenced by immunoSEQ multiplex PCR; TCRdb stores in-frame clones only, minus some. The sample comprises some 150,000 clones, about four fifths of which are singletons, and approximately 15% rests with the top ten. Material for sequencing was peripheral blood. The origin of the receptors is a woman at least 80 years old with acute or convalescent COVID-19. Both conserved end residues are part of each CDR3. The D gene is left open where the match is weak. Size is stated for part of the rows, as once, few or many counts, or as a class when the clone is expanded.

abundance	v_gene	d_gene	len	j_gene	CDR3nt	CDR3aa
NA	TRBV3-1/TRBV3-2	TRBD2	17	TRBJ2-1	TGTGCCAGCAGCCAAGAAGTCGGGAGGACTAGTTACAATGAGCAGTTCTTC	CASSQEVGRTSYNEQFF
NA	TRBV6-5	NA	15	TRBJ1-4	TGTGCCACCAGGACGGCGGCGGTCGGGTGGGAAAAACTGTTTTTT	CATRTAAVGWEKLFF
NA	TRBV10-2	NA	17	TRBJ2-3	TGCGCCAGCAGTGAGGGAGGCTCGGGACTCTTACGGAATACGCAGTATTTT	CASSEGGSGLLRNTQYF
NA	TRBV6-5	TRBD1	15	TRBJ2-7	TGTGCCAGCAGACCCGCTGGGACAGGGAACTACGAGCAGTACTTC	CASRPAGTGNYEQYF
NA	TRBV5-1	TRBD1	15	TRBJ1-6	TGCGCCAGCAGCCAAGGACAGGGAGACAATTCACCCCTCCACTTT	CASSQGQGDNSPLHF
NA	TRBV7-9	TRBD2	13	TRBJ2-1	TGTGCCAGCAGTCCGGGACTAGCCTCGACCCGGTTCTTC	CASSPGLASTRFF
NA	TRBV5-6	TRBD1	15	TRBJ2-3	TGTGCCAGCAGCTTCCCGGGACAGGGGTCAGATACGCAGTATTTT	CASSFPGQGSDTQYF
NA	TRBV5-1	NA	15	TRBJ2-7	TGCGCCAGCAGACCTAGGGGTGGAAGCACCTACGAGCAGTACTTC	CASRPRGGSTYEQYF
NA	TRBV5-4	NA	15	TRBJ1-1	TGTGCCAGCAGCTGGGAAGACGAAGCGGGCACTGAAGCTTTCTTT	CASSWEDEAGTEAFF
few	TRBV5-1	NA	14	TRBJ2-5	TGCGCCAGCAGCTTGGGGTTCCGCCAGGAGACCCAGTACTTC	CASSLGFRQETQYF
few	TRBV6-2/TRBV6-3	NA	13	TRBJ1-2	TGTGCCAGCAGTTCGGGTGTTAACTATGGCTACACCTTC	CASSSGVNYGYTF
NA	TRBV18	TRBD1	15	TRBJ1-4	TGTGCCAGCTCACCACGGGGCCAGGGGGGCGAAAAACTGTTTTTT	CASSPRGQGGEKLFF
NA	TRBV6-4	TRBD2	15	TRBJ2-2	TGTGCCAGCAGCCCGTTGAGCGGGAGTGTCGGGGAGCTGTTTTTT	CASSPLSGSVGELFF
NA	TRBV5-5	TRBD1	14	TRBJ2-7	TGTGCCAGCAGTTCGCTCCAGGGGGCCTACGAGCAGTACTTC	CASSSLQGAYEQYF
NA	TRBV3-1/TRBV3-2	TRBD2	16	TRBJ2-1	TGTGCCAGCAGCCTCCCGGGACTAGCGGGGGCCAATGAGCAGTTCTTC	CASSLPGLAGANEQFF
NA	TRBV28	TRBD1	15	TRBJ2-7	TGTGCCAGCAGTTTTCACCGCCAGGGGGCCTACGAGCAGTACTTC	CASSFHRQGAYEQYF
NA	TRBV11-2	NA	14	TRBJ2-5	TGTGCCAGCAGCTTGGGGGGGGCCTGGGAGACCCAGTACTTC	CASSLGGAWETQYF
NA	TRBV5-1	NA	14	TRBJ2-2	TGCGCCAGCAAGGGGTCCCCGAACACCGGGGAGCTGTTTTTT	CASKGSPNTGELFF
NA	TRBV5-1	NA	16	TRBJ1-6	TGCGCCAGCAGCCCTGCGCCCGGTGTCCTCAATTCACCCCTCCACTTT	CASSPAPGVLNSPLHF
few	TRBV5-6	TRBD2	14	TRBJ2-5	TGTGCCAGCAAACTAGCGGGATTACAAGAGACCCAGTACTTC	CASKLAGLQETQYF
few	TRBV6-5	NA	13	TRBJ2-7	TGTGCCAGCAGGGGGGGACTCCTCTACGAGCAGTACTTC	CASRGGLLYEQYF
NA	TRBV19	TRBD1	15	TRBJ1-2	TGTGCCAGTAGTACACTACAGGGGGCGAACTATGGCTACACCTTC	CASSTLQGANYGYTF
once	TRBV10-3	TRBD2	16	TRBJ2-3	TGTGCCATCAGTGGGCGGGGGGGAGGTAGCACAGATACGCAGTATTTT	CAISGRGGGSTDTQYF
NA	TRBV5-5	TRBD1	14	TRBJ2-5	TGTGCCAGCAGTCCGGGACAGGGGGGAGAGACCCAGTACTTC	CASSPGQGGETQYF
once	TRBV5-4	NA	15	TRBJ2-7	TGTGCCAGCAGCGTCTCCGGGACACTTCCCTACGAGCAGTACTTC	CASSVSGTLPYEQYF
NA	TRBV6-1	TRBD2	13	TRBJ2-2	TGTGCCAGCAGTGAACGGGAGGATGGGGAGCTGTTTTTT	CASSEREDGELFF
NA	TRBV6-2/TRBV6-3	NA	16	TRBJ2-1	TGTGCCAGCAGCCTTCTTCGCCTCCGGGGGGCGCCTGAGCAGTTCTTC	CASSLLRLRGAPEQFF
NA	TRBV5-1	NA	15	TRBJ1-1	TGCGCCAGCACATTTTCCTCAGGGTGGAACACTGAAGCTTTCTTT	CASTFSSGWNTEAFF
NA	TRBV28	NA	15	TRBJ1-5	TGTGCCAGCAGCCGCGGACAGCATAGCAATCAGCCCCAGCATTTT	CASSRGQHSNQPQHF
NA	TRBV28	TRBD2	15	TRBJ2-1	TGTGCCAGCAGTTCTAGCGGGAATTCCTACAATGAGCAGTTCTTC	CASSSSGNSYNEQFF
NA	TRBV7-9	NA	13	TRBJ1-1	TGTGCCAGCAGCTTTATTATGAACACTGAAGCTTTCTTT	CASSFIMNTEAFF